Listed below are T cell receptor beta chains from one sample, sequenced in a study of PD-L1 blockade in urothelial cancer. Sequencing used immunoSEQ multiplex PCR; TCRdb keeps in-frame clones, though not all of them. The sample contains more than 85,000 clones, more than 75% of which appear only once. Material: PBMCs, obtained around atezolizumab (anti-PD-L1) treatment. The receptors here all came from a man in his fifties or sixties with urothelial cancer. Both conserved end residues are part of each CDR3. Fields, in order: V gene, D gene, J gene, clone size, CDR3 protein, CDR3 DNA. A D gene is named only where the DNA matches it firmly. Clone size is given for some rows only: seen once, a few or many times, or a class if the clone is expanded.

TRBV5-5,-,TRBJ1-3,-,CASSLGPPFRGNTIYF,TGTGCCAGCAGCTTGGGCCCCCCCTTTCGGGGAAACACCATATATTTT
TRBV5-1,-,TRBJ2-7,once,CASSFGTLSYEQYF,TGCGCCAGCAGCTTCGGGACTCTTAGCTACGAGCAGTACTTC
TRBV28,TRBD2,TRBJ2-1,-,CASSLNGGGEQFF,TGTGCCAGCAGTTTAAACGGGGGGGGTGAGCAGTTCTTC
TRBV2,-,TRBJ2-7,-,CARKRTTSYEQYF,TGTGCCAGGAAAAGGACTACCTCCTACGAGCAGTACTTC
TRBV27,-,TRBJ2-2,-,CASSYMNTGELFF,TGTGCCAGCAGTTACATGAACACCGGGGAGCTGTTTTTT
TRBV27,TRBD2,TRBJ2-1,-,CASSRSGTSGTLVNEQFF,TGTGCCAGCAGCCGCTCCGGGACTAGCGGGACCTTGGTAAATGAGCAGTTCTTC
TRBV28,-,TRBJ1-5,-,CASSLSNGYDSNQPQHF,TGTGCCAGCAGTTTATCCAACGGGTATGATAGCAATCAGCCCCAGCATTTT
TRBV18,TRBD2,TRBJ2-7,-,CASSPRTSGSYEQYF,TGTGCCAGCTCACCCCGGACTAGCGGGTCCTACGAGCAGTACTTC
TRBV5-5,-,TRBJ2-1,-,CASSPLGWDEQFF,TGTGCCAGCAGCCCCCTGGGCTGGGATGAGCAGTTCTTC
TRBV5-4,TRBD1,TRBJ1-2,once,CASSSGQGFRYGYTF,TGTGCCAGCAGCTCTGGACAGGGTTTCCGCTATGGCTACACCTTC
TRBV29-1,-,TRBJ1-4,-,CSVLGGEKLFF,TGCAGCGTTTTGGGAGGCGAAAAACTGTTTTTT
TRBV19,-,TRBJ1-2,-,CASSRTVSNYGYTF,TGTGCCAGTAGTAGGACAGTCTCTAACTATGGCTACACCTTC
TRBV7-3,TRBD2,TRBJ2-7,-,CASSLPTGGRDEQYF,TGTGCCAGCAGCTTACCTACGGGAGGGCGCGACGAGCAGTACTTC
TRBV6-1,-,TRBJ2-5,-,CASTGTHQETQYF,TGTGCCAGCACAGGGACTCACCAAGAGACCCAGTACTTC
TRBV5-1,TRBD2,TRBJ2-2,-,CASSLSGGPISGELFF,TGCGCCAGCAGCTTAAGCGGGGGGCCTATATCCGGGGAGCTGTTTTTT
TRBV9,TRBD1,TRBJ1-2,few,CASSFLPGTGNGYTF,TGTGCCAGCAGCTTCCTACCCGGGACAGGGAACGGCTACACCTTC
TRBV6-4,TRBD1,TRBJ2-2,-,CASRGGTGGTGELFF,TGTGCCAGCAGAGGCGGGACAGGGGGCACCGGGGAGCTGTTTTTT
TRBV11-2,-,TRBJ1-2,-,CASSLGRAYGYTF,TGTGCCAGCAGCTTGGGCAGGGCCTATGGCTACACCTTC
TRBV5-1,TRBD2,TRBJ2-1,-,CASSLRGRMDEQFF,TGCGCCAGCAGCTTGCGCGGGAGAATGGATGAGCAGTTCTTC
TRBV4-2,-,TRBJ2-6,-,CASSQPVSGANVLTF,TGTGCCAGCAGCCAACCTGTTTCTGGGGCCAACGTCCTGACTTTC
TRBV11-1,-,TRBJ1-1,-,CASSQAVNTEAFF,TGTGCCAGCAGCCAGGCAGTGAACACTGAAGCTTTCTTT
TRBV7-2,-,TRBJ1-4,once,CASSFQSGSGEKLFF,TGTGCCAGCAGCTTCCAATCAGGCTCGGGGGAAAAACTGTTTTTT
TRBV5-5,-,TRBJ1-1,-,CASSFSGDTEAFF,TGTGCCAGCAGCTTTTCAGGGGACACTGAAGCTTTCTTT
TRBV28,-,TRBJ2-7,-,CASSLLKTEMLF,TGTGCCAGCAGTTTGTTGAAGACAGAGATGCTTTTC
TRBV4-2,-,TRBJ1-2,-,CASSQDGIGNRFGYTF,TGTGCCAGCAGCCAAGACGGCATCGGGAACCGTTTTGGCTACACCTTC
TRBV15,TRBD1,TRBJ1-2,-,CATNPGQDDSGYTF,TGTGCCACCAACCCTGGACAGGATGATTCTGGCTACACCTTC
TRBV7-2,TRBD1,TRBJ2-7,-,CASSPGTGGLEQYF,TGTGCCAGCAGCCCAGGGACAGGGGGGCTCGAGCAGTACTTC
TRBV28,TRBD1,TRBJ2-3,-,CASLGDDRGADTQYF,TGTGCCAGCCTGGGAGACGACAGGGGTGCAGATACGCAGTATTTT
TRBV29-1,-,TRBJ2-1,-,CSVEDPFPDHNEQFF,TGCAGCGTTGAAGATCCATTTCCAGATCACAATGAGCAGTTCTTC
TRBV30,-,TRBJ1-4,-,CAWSVGAGVEKLFF,TGTGCCTGGAGTGTCGGGGCAGGGGTCGAAAAACTGTTTTTT
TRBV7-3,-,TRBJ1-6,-,CASSLRGRGNSPLHF,TGTGCCAGCAGCTTACGGGGGAGAGGTAATTCACCCCTCCACTTT
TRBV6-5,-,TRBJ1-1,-,CASSYLQGNTEAFF,TGTGCCAGCAGTTACTTACAGGGGAACACTGAAGCTTTCTTT
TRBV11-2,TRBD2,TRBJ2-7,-,CASSSTSGSYEQYF,TGTGCCAGCAGCTCGACTAGCGGTAGCTACGAGCAGTACTTC
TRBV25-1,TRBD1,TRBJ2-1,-,CASGGTGPHNEQFF,TGTGCCAGCGGGGGGACAGGGCCCCACAATGAGCAGTTCTTC
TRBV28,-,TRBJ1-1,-,CASSLPPLGGVTEAFF,TGTGCCAGCAGTTTACCACCCTTGGGAGGGGTCACTGAAGCTTTCTTT
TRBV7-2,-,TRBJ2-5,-,CASSLAPLGGRETQYF,TGTGCCAGCAGCTTAGCGCCCCTGGGGGGTCGAGAGACCCAGTACTTC
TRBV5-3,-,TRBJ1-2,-,CARSLYFPGDYGYTF,TGTGCCAGAAGCTTGTATTTCCCGGGGGACTATGGCTACACCTTC
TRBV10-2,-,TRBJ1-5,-,CATLGTGFNQPQHF,TGCGCCACCCTCGGAACAGGGTTCAATCAGCCCCAGCATTTT
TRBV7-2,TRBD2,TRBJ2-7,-,CASSLGEGVAGPYEQYF,TGTGCCAGCAGCTTAGGGGAGGGTGTAGCGGGTCCCTACGAGCAGTACTTC
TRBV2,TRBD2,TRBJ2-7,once,CASSEFVAGESEQYF,TGTGCCAGCAGTGAGTTCGTAGCGGGAGAGTCCGAGCAGTACTTC
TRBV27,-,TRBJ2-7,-,CASSLAGSGGEQYF,TGTGCCAGCAGTCTCGCCGGGTCCGGCGGCGAGCAGTACTTC
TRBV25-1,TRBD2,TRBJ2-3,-,CASSSGLAGVGTDTQYF,TGTGCCAGCAGTTCGGGACTAGCGGGAGTTGGCACAGATACGCAGTATTTT
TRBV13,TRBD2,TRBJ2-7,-,CASSPRTGAGGGYEQYF,TGTGCCAGCAGCCCACGGACGGGAGCGGGGGGCGGGTACGAGCAGTACTTC
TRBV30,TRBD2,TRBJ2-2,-,CAWSQSPGTSLLFGELFF,TGTGCCTGGAGTCAGTCCCCCGGGACTAGCCTCCTCTTCGGGGAGCTGTTTTTT
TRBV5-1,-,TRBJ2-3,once,CASSFSPWRARTDTQYF,TGCGCCAGCAGCTTCAGCCCATGGCGGGCTCGCACAGATACGCAGTATTTT
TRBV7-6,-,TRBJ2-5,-,CASSFGQQETQYF,TGTGCCAGCAGCTTCGGACAGCAAGAGACCCAGTACTTC
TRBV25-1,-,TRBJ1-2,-,CASRAGENANYGYTF,TGTGCCAGCAGGGCCGGGGAAAACGCTAACTATGGCTACACCTTC